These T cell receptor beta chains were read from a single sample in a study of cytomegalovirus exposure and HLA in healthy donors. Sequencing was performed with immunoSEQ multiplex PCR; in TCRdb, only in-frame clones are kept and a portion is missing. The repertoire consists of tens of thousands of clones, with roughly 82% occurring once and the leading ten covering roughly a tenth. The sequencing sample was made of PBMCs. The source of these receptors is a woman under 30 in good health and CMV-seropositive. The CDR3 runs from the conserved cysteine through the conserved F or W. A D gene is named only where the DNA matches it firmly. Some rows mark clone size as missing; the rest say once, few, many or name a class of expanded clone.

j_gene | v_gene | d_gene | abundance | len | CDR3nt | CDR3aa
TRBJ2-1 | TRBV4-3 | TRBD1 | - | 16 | TGCGCCAGCAGCCAAGATTCACAGGGGGCCTACAATGAGCAGTTCTTC | CASSQDSQGAYNEQFF
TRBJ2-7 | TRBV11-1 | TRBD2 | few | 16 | TGTGCCAGCAGCTGGAAGCGGGGGGGCCCTACCTACGAGCAGTACTTC | CASSWKRGGPTYEQYF
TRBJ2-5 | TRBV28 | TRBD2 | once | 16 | TGTGCCAGCAGCACTGGGACTAGCGGGTACCAAGAGACCCAGTACTTC | CASSTGTSGYQETQYF
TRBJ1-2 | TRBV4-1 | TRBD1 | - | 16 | TGCGCCAGCAGCCAAGCGGGGACAGGGTCCCATCATGGCTACACCTTC | CASSQAGTGSHHGYTF
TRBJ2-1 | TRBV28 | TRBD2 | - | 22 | TGTGCCAGCAGTCCTCCCTTTTGGCATGCGAAGCGGGAGAGGGGGATTTGGAATGAGCAGTTCTTC | CASSPPFWHAKRERGIWNEQFF
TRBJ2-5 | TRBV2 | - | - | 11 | TGTGCCAGCAGGGACGGGGAAGAGCAGTACTTC | CASRDGEEQYF
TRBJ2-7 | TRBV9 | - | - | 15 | TGTGCCAGCAGCGTAAAGACAGGCCCATTGGTCGAGCAGTACTTC | CASSVKTGPLVEQYF
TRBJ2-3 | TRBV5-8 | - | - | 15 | TGTGCCAGCAGCTTGGAGCCGCCTAGCACAGATACGCAGTATTTT | CASSLEPPSTDTQYF
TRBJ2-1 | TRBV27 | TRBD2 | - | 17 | TGTGCCAGCCGGGCCACTAGCGGGAGGGCCCTCGTGAATGAGCAGTTCTTC | CASRATSGRALVNEQFF
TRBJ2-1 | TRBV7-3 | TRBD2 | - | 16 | TGTGCCAGCAGCTCCCATACTAGCGGGCCTTACAATGAGCAGTTCTTC | CASSSHTSGPYNEQFF
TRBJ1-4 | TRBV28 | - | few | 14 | TGTGCCAGCAGTTTAGGAGGGATAAATGAAAAACTGTTTTTT | CASSLGGINEKLFF
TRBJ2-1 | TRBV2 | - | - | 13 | TGTGCCAGCAGTACAGGTACCTACAATGAGCAGTTCTTC | CASSTGTYNEQFF
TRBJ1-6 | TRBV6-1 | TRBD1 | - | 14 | TGTGCCAGCAAGGAGGACAGGGGGCATTCACCCCTCCACTTT | CASKEDRGHSPLHF
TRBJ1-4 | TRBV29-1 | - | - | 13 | TGCAGCGTTGAGGGAGGGGTCGCTGAAAAACTGTTTTTT | CSVEGGVAEKLFF
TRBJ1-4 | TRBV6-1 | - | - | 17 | TGTGCCAGCAGTGACGACGAGCGGCAGGGGTTCGTTCGAAAACTGTTTTTT | CASSDDERQGFVRKLFF
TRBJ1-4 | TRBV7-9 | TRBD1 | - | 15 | TGTGCCAGCAGCTTAGGGGGGACAGGAAGTGAAAAACTGTTTTTT | CASSLGGTGSEKLFF
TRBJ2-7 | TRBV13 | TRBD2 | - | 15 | TGTGCCAGCAGCTTAGAGGGCGGGGGACGAAGGGAGCAGTACTTC | CASSLEGGGRREQYF
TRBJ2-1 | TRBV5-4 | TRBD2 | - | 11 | TGTGCCAGCACCATTAGCGGGAGGCGCGTCTTC | CASTISGRRVF
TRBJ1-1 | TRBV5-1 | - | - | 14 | TGCGCCAGCAGCTTGGGGGCAGGGAGGACTGAAGCTTTCTTT | CASSLGAGRTEAFF
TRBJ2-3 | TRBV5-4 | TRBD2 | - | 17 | TGTGCCAGCAGCTTGGGGGGACTAGCGGGAAGCACAGATACGCAGTATTTT | CASSLGGLAGSTDTQYF
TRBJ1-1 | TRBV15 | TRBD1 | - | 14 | TGTGCCACCAGCAGCGGGACAGCCTTCTCTGAAGCTTTCTTT | CATSSGTAFSEAFF
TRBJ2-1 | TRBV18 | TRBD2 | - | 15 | TGTGCCAGCTCATTGATAGCGGGAGAGGTCTATGAGCAGTTCTTC | CASSLIAGEVYEQFF
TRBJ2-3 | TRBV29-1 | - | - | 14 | TGCAGCGTTGGCAGGGGTGGACTCACAGATACGCAGTATTTT | CSVGRGGLTDTQYF
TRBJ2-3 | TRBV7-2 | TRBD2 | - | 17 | TGTGCCAGCAGCTTCTTTTTTTCGGGGGAGGGAAAAGATACGCAGTATTTT | CASSFFFSGEGKDTQYF
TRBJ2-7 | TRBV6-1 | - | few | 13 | TGTGCCAGCACCTGGGGGGTGGCGGCCGAGCAGTACTTC | CASTWGVAAEQYF
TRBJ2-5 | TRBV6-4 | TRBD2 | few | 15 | TGTGCCAGCAGTGTCGGCGGGGGGACACAAGAGACCCAGTACTTC | CASSVGGGTQETQYF
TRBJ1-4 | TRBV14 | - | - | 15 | TGTGCCAGCAGCCAAGATCAGGGCCCGGGCGAAAAACTGTTTTTT | CASSQDQGPGEKLFF
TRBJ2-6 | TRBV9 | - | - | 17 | TGTGCCAGCAGCGTAGCCGGGGGAGTGGCTGGGGCCAACGTCCTGACTTTC | CASSVAGGVAGANVLTF
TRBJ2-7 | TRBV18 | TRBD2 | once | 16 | TGTGCCAGCTCACCACCCGGGACTAGCGGGACCTACGAGCAGTACTTC | CASSPPGTSGTYEQYF
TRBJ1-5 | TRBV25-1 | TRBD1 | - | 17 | TGTGCCAGCAGTGAATGGACAGGGAGGCGGCGCAATCAGCCCCAGCATTTT | CASSEWTGRRRNQPQHF
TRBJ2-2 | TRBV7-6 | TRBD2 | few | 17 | TGTGCCAGCGGATTAGGAGCTAGCGGGGGGTACACCGGGGAGCTGTTTTTT | CASGLGASGGYTGELFF
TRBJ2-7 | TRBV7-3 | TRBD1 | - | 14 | TGTGCCAGCAGCCCAAACACAGGGGGCTGCGAGCAGTACTTC | CASSPNTGGCEQYF
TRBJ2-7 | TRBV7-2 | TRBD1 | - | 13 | TGTGCCAGCACCTCCACACAGGGGCTACAGCTGTACTTC | CASTSTQGLQLYF
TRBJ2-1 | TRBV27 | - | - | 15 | TGTGCCAGCAGTTGGGCGCAGGGCTCCTACAATGAGCAGTTCTTC | CASSWAQGSYNEQFF
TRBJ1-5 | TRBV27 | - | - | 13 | TGTGCCAGCAGTCAACAGGGTAATCAGCCCCAGCATTTT | CASSQQGNQPQHF
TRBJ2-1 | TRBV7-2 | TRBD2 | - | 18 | TGTGCCAGCAGCTCCCAAAAACTAGCGGGAGTAGTCTACAATGAGCAGTTCTTC | CASSSQKLAGVVYNEQFF
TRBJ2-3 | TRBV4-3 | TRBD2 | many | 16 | TGCGCCAGCAGCCATGAATTAGCGGGGGGGGCAGATACGCAGTATTTT | CASSHELAGGADTQYF
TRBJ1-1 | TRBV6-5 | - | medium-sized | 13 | TGTGCCAGCAGTCAACGGGAGAACACTGAAGCTTTCTTT | CASSQRENTEAFF
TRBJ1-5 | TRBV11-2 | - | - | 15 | TGTGCCAGCAGCCTGACAGGTAATGGCAATCAGCCCCAGCATTTT | CASSLTGNGNQPQHF
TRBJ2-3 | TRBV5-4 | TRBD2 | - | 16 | TGTGCCAGCAGCGATTCGGGACTAGCGGGGACAGATACGCAGTATTTT | CASSDSGLAGTDTQYF
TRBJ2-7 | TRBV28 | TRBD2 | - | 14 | TGTGCCAGCGAGCGGCGGGAGGAATCCTACGAGCAGTACTTC | CASERREESYEQYF
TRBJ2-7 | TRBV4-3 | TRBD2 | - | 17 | TGCGCCAGCAGCCAAGAACCCCTTCCTAGCGGGACCTACGAGCAGTACTTC | CASSQEPLPSGTYEQYF
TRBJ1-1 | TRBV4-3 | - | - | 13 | TGCGCCAGCAGCCAAGATCGGTTCACTGAAGCTTTCTTT | CASSQDRFTEAFF
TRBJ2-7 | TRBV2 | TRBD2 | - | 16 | TGTGCCAGTCTGGGGACTAGCGGGAGGGTCCCCTACGAGCAGTACTTC | CASLGTSGRVPYEQYF
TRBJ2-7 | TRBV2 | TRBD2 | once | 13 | TGTGCCAGCAGTTCGACTAGCGGCTACGAGCAGTACTTC | CASSSTSGYEQYF
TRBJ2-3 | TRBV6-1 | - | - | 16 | TGTGCCAGCAGTGAGAGTTTAAGCTGGAGGGCAGATACGCAGTATTTT | CASSESLSWRADTQYF
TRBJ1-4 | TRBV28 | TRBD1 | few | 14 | TGTGCCAGCAGTTCGGGGACAGGGTATGAAAAACTGTTTTTT | CASSSGTGYEKLFF
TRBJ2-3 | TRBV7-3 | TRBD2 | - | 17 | TGTGCCAGCAGCTTAAATCCGGGCGGGGGGGATACAGATACGCAGTATTTT | CASSLNPGGGDTDTQYF
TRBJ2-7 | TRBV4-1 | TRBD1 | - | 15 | TGCGCCAGCAGCCAGAGACAGGGTCCCTCCTACGAGCAGTACTTC | CASSQRQGPSYEQYF
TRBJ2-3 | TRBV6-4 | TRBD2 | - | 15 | TGTGCCAGCAGTGACTCGGGAGGGCCGGGAGATACGCAGTATTTT | CASSDSGGPGDTQYF
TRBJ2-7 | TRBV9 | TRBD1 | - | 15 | TGTGCCAGCAGCTATAGGGACAGGGGCATGTACGAGCAGTACTTC | CASSYRDRGMYEQYF
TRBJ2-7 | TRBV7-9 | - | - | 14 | TGTGCCAGCAGCTTCTCTGGCAGTATGGACGAGCAGTACTTC | CASSFSGSMDEQYF
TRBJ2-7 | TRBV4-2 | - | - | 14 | TGTGCCAGCAGCCCACCCGTAGGGGTCTACGAGCAGTACTTC | CASSPPVGVYEQYF
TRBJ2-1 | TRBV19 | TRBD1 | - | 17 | TGTGCCAGTAGTATAGCCGCCGGGACAGGGGGTGGGAGTGAGCAGTTCTTC | CASSIAAGTGGGSEQFF
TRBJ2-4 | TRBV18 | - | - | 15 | TGTGCCAGCTCACCACTCCGAGGGGCCAAAAACATTCAGTACTTC | CASSPLRGAKNIQYF
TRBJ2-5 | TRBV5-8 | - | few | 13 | TGTGCCACCGGACAGATCGGTAGGGAGACCCAGTACTTC | CATGQIGRETQYF